This passage covers 13 T cell receptor beta chains from one sample sequenced in a study of tumor-infiltrating lymphocytes in oesophageal squamous cell carcinoma. MiXCR was run by TCRdb on the PCR reads, yielding one entry per CDR3 protein. The sample has about 12,000 distinct CDR3 sequences; approximately 60% are singletons. The sample comprised esophageal tumor tissue. These receptors came from a female donor with esophageal squamous cell carcinoma.

The rearrangement joins TRBV7-2 to TRBJ1-2, with TRBD1 identical over 7 bases. The germline V gene has CDR1 SGHTA and CDR2 FQGNSA. CDR3 length: 14 amino acids. The V gene end was trimmed by 5 bases and the J gene end by 8 bases; junction bases not matched to a gene: 11. The CDR3 here is CASSQGTAVGGYTF. The CDR3 DNA sequence: TGTGCCAGCAGCCAAGGGACAGCCGTTGGAGGCTACACCTTC.

This sequence joins TRBV7-4 and TRBJ2-3; no reliable D call. Germline assignment: CDR1 SGHVT and CDR2 SQSDAQ. Trimming took 5 bases from V and 3 from J, leaving 6 bases between them. This CDR3 comprises 12 residues. The CDR3 protein is CASSPETDTQYF. The CDR3 DNA reads as TGTGCCAGCAGCCCTGAAACAGATACGCAGTATTTT.

The chain combines TRBV7-2 with TRBJ2-3; 9 nucleotides agree with TRBD2. The end of the DNA aligns better with TRBJ2-7, so the J call may be wrong. This CDR3 spans 14 amino acids. Germline values: CDR1 SGHTA, CDR2 FQGNSA. The DNA of the CDR3 is TGTGCCAGCAGCTTCCTAGCGGGATCGAGGGAGCAGTACTTC. The encoded protein is CASSFLAGSREQYF.

The rearrangement joins TRBV11-2 to TRBJ2-5; a weak D match, TRBD2 (5 bases). The end of the DNA aligns better with TRBJ2-1, so the J call may be wrong. Germline V gives CDR1 SGHAT, CDR2 FQNNGV. The CDR3 length is 16 residues. The CDR3 loop is CASSFAGSSSSYEQFF. The DNA of the CDR3 is TGTGCCAGCAGCTTTGCTGGGAGCTCTTCCTCGTATGAGCAGTTCTTC.

This clonotype was seen many times. The V and J genes are TRBV12-3 or TRBV12-4 and TRBJ1-6; D is uncertain. Trimming removed 5 bases at V and 8 bases at J, with 16 bases between. The CDR3 consists of 15 residues. The CDR3 bases are TGTGCCAGCAGTCCCCCACACGGGAAGGATTCACCCCTCCACTTT. Translation gives CASSPPHGKDSPLHF.

This clonotype was observed many times. This rearrangement joins TRBV7-9 to TRBJ2-2, with no clear D. The CDR3 has 14 amino acids. Germline V lookup: CDR1 SEHNR, CDR2 FQNEAQ (reference sequence). With 2 bases removed from V and 4 bases from J, the gap between germline ends came to 8 bases. CDR3 DNA: TGTGCCAGCAGCTTACACACTGTCACCGGGGAGCTGTTTTTT. Protein sequence: CASSLHTVTGELFF.

J is TRBJ2-7 and V is TRBV24-1, with 9 bases matching TRBD1. CDR3 size: 13 residues. Trimming cost V 3 bases and J 5 bases; bases outside gene matches: 1. Germline V lookup: CDR1 KGHDR, CDR2 SFDVKD. CDR3 coding DNA: TGTGCCACCAGTGATGACAGGGGGAACGAGCAGTACTTC. Translated: CATSDDRGNEQYF.

V is TRBV7-4 and J is TRBJ1-4; TRBD1 aligns across 8 bases. Germline V gene data show CDR1 as SGHVT and CDR2 as SQSDAQ. The J segment lost 5 bases and the V segment lost 5 bases, leaving 10 bases of the junction unmatched. This CDR3 is built from 16 residues. Here the CDR3 reads CASSLNSRQGNEKLFF. In DNA, the CDR3 is TGTGCCAGCAGCCTAAACTCCCGACAGGGGAATGAAAAACTGTTTTTT.

This clonotype was counted a few times. The chain couples TRBV28 to TRBJ1-2; D is ambiguous. This CDR3 region has 13 residues. Germline V CDR1 and CDR2: MDHEN, SYDVKM. With 2 bases removed from V and 4 bases from J, the gap between germline ends came to 8 bases. The CDR3 sequence is CASSLVGFYGYTF. The CDR3 nucleotides are TGTGCCAGCAGTTTAGTAGGGTTCTATGGCTACACCTTC.

The V and J genes are TRBV24-1 and TRBJ1-4; D uncertain. V lost 6 bases and J lost 8, with 12 bases in between. The CDR3 spans 13 residues. CDR1 and CDR2 from the germline V gene are KGHDR and SFDVKD. This chain's CDR3 is CATSQPPIEKLFF. In nucleotides, the CDR3 is TGTGCCACCAGTCAACCGCCAATCGAAAAACTGTTTTTT.

This clonotype has only a few counts. The chain combines TRBV7-9 with TRBJ2-1; D may be TRBD1 (5 bases). Trimming took off 5 bases at V and 7 bases at J, with 15 bases between the two ends. The CDR3 extends over 14 amino acids. From germline, CDR1 is SEHNR and CDR2 FQNEAQ (reference sequence). In nucleotides, the CDR3 is TGTGCCAGCAGCCCACAGACAGCGCCGAATGAGCAGTTCTTC. Translated: CASSPQTAPNEQFF.

CDR3 in DNA: TGCGCCAGCAGCTGGGGACAGGCTTACAATGAGCAGTTCTTC. Encoded protein: CASSWGQAYNEQFF. V is TRBV5-1 and J is TRBJ2-1; 8 bases align to TRBD1. The trim removed 3 bases at V and 4 bases at J, leaving 3 bases unmatched. The germline V gene encodes CDR1 SGHRS and CDR2 YFSETQ. The CDR3 loop spans 14 amino acids.

By frequency in the sample, this clonotype is medium-sized. The chain carries TRBV28 and TRBJ2-7; TRBD2 matches at 14 bases. V lost 7 bases, J lost 4 bases, and 15 bases stayed unmatched. The length of the CDR3 is 18 residues. The germline CDR1 and CDR2 sequences are MDHEN and SYDVKM. CDR3 sequence reads: CASTSQGTSGRFLYEQYF. The CDR3 coding sequence is TGTGCCAGCACTTCTCAGGGGACTAGCGGGAGATTTTTGTACGAGCAGTACTTC.